What follows are 10 T cell receptor beta chains derived from one specimen sequenced in a study of siplizumab effects on memory and regulatory T cells. Assay: immunoSEQ multiplex PCR; the TCRdb copy retains only in-frame clones and omits some. Among some 100,000 clones listed, just over 90% were seen once. The sample comprised Tregs sorted from blood. The receptor source for this set is a human donor in good health.

This chain links TRBV18 with TRBJ2-4; TRBD2 might be the D (7 bases). Trimming pared 8 bases from V and 0 bases from J, leaving 20 bases between. The CDR3 consists of 17 residues. The germline CDR1 and CDR2 sequences are KGHSH and LQKENI. CDR3 residues: CASLTRTGREAKNIQYF. CDR3 in DNA: TGTGCCAGCCTCACCAGAACAGGGAGGGAAGCCAAAAACATTCAGTACTTC.

The gene calls are TRBV5-1 and TRBJ2-1; D gene uncertain. In germline, CDR1 is SGHRS, CDR2 YFSETQ. Trimming stripped 4 bases from V and 1 base from J, with 12 bases between. The CDR3 is 15 residues long. The CDR3 DNA reads as TGCGCCAGCAGCCCGGACGCGGCTTCCTACAATGAGCAGTTCTTC. Its protein product is CASSPDAASYNEQFF.

The chain combines TRBV4-2 with TRBJ2-1; 11 nucleotides align to TRBD2. V lost 0 bases, J lost 5 bases, and 3 bases stayed unmatched. Germline V CDR1 and CDR2: LGHNA, YNFKEQ. The CDR3 runs 16 residues. CDR3 sequence (DNA): TGTGCCAGCAGCCAAGATACTAGCGGGAGAAACAATGAGCAGTTCTTC. This sequence encodes CASSQDTSGRNNEQFF.

The chain employs TRBV10-3 and TRBJ1-2, with 8 nucleotides matching TRBD1. The CDR3 loop spans 14 amino acids. The V segment lost 5 bases and the J segment 3 bases; nucleotides outside the gene matches: 5. Germline CDR1 is ENHRY and CDR2 is SYGVKD. The CDR3 DNA reads as TGTGCCATCAGTAGCGGACAGGGATACTATGGCTACACCTTC. It is translated as CAISSGQGYYGYTF.

This rearrangement joins TRBV11-2 to TRBJ2-3; D is possibly TRBD2 (6 bases). The CDR3 has 12 amino acids. Germline values: CDR1 SGHAT, CDR2 FQNNGV. Trimming pared 6 bases from V and 9 bases from J, leaving 13 bases between. CDR3 loop: CASSSRLETQYF. CDR3 nucleotide sequence: TGTGCCAGCAGTTCCAGACTAGAGACGCAGTATTTT.

This sequence joins TRBV15 and TRBJ2-5, with D maybe TRBD2 (5 bases). Looked up from germline, CDR1 is LNHNV and CDR2 is YYDKDF (reference sequence). Trimming shortened V by 1 base and J by 5 bases, and 14 bases separated the two germline ends. CDR3 length equals 15 residues. The CDR3 coding sequence is TGTGCCACCAGCAGAGCTCGGCCCGGCGGGGAGACCCAGTACTTC. Translation gives CATSRARPGGETQYF.

CDR3 nucleotides: TGTGCCAGCAGTGAACCGGGACAGGCAGATACGCAGTATTTT. It is translated as CASSEPGQADTQYF. The V call is TRBV6-1, the J call TRBJ2-3, with 8 positions matching TRBD1. The ends lost 2 bases at V and 4 bases at J; junction bases unmatched: 2. The V gene's germline CDR1 is MNHNS and CDR2 SASEGT. The CDR3 has 14 residues.

This CDR3 is CASTPLGVGQGAQQFYNEQFF. CDR3 bases: TGTGCCAGCACCCCGTTAGGCGTGGGACAGGGCGCCCAACAATTCTACAATGAGCAGTTCTTC. The genes are TRBV2 and TRBJ2-1, with TRBD1 identical over 9 bases. This CDR3 is built from 21 residues. Trimming at V came to 7 bases and at J to 3 bases, leaving 25 bases not matched to a gene. Looked up from germline, CDR1 is SNHLY and CDR2 is FYNNEI.

V and J are TRBV10-1 and TRBJ2-1; 9 bases align to TRBD2. Germline V gene lookup returns CDR1 WNHNN and CDR2 SYGVQD (reference sequence). The length of the CDR3 is 17 residues. Unmatched junction bases numbered 10, after V lost 0 bases and J lost 7 bases. This CDR3 reads CASSESRSSGRVNEQFF. CDR3 nucleotide sequence: TGCGCCAGCAGTGAGTCGAGAAGTAGCGGGAGAGTTAATGAGCAGTTCTTC.

V usage is TRBV5-1 and J usage is TRBJ1-2; no reliable D call. Trimming shortened V by 2 bases and J by 5 bases, and 13 bases separated the two germline ends. Germline lookup yields CDR1 SGHRS and CDR2 YFSETQ. The CDR3 extends over 14 amino acids. CDR3 in DNA: TGCGCCAGCAGCTTAATAACCGTGAGATATGGCTACACCTTC. Amino acid sequence: CASSLITVRYGYTF. Combining the CDR3 with reference TRBV5-1 and TRBJ1-2 gives the whole variable domain KAGVTQTPRYLIKTRGQQVTLSCSPISGHRSVSWYQQTPGQGLQFLFEYFSETQRNKGNFPGRFSGRQFSNSRSEMNVSTLELGDSALYLCASSLITVRYGYTFGSGTRLTVV.